The next 20 T cell receptor beta chains were all read from a single sample in a study of blood T cell repertoires in COVID-19. Using immunoSEQ multiplex PCR, the repertoire was profiled, and TCRdb retains in-frame clones only, with some absent. The data show more than 85,000 clones, about 75% seen once. Sequenced material: peripheral blood. These receptors all come from a woman in her 70s with acute or convalescent COVID-19.

The chain employs TRBV6-1 and TRBJ1-1; D remains unclear. The CDR3 extends over 13 amino acids. Germline lookup yields CDR1 MNHNS and CDR2 SASEGT. V was trimmed by 0 bases and J by 6 bases, leaving 8 bases between them. The CDR3 region has the DNA TGTGCCAGCAGTGAAGCGCTGGAGCCTGAAGCTTTCTTT. Translation gives CASSEALEPEAFF.

This clone has a handful of counts. In nucleotides, the CDR3 is TGTGCCAGTAGTAGCTTTGCAGGTGGAAATTCACCCCTCCACTTT. Translation gives CASSSFAGGNSPLHF. The V and J genes are TRBV19 and TRBJ1-6, with D unclear. V was trimmed by 4 bases and J by 7 bases, leaving 14 bases between them. The CDR3 consists of 15 residues. Germline-derived CDR1 and CDR2 are LNHDA and SQIVND (reference sequence).

V and J are TRBV5-1 and TRBJ1-4; a weak D match, TRBD1 (5 bases). Trimming took 5 bases from V and 8 from J, leaving 22 bases between them. CDR1 and CDR2 (germline): SGHRS, YFSETQ. The CDR3 length is 16 residues. The CDR3 DNA follows: TGCGCCAGCAGTTTTAGAACAGGACCGTCGCGGGAAAAACTGTTTTTT. As protein: CASSFRTGPSREKLFF.

The chain links TRBV2 to TRBJ2-5; TRBD1 aligns across 8 bases. V was pared by 4 bases and J by 6 bases, with 4 bases of the junction left unmatched. This CDR3 is 13 amino acids long. The germline gives CDR1 SNHLY, CDR2 FYNNEI. The CDR3 protein is CASSGQGAKTQYF. The DNA of the CDR3 is TGTGCCAGCAGTGGGCAGGGGGCAAAGACCCAGTACTTC. The entire variable domain, with the rest obtained from reference TRBV2 and TRBJ2-5, is as follows: EPEVTQTPSHQVTQMGQEVILRCVPISNHLYFYWYRQILGQKVEFLVSFYNNEISEKSEIFDDQFSVERPDGSNFTLKIRSTKLEDSAMYFCASSGQGAKTQYFGPGTRLLVL.

J is TRBJ2-7 and V is TRBV2; D might be TRBD1 (6 bases). The germline V gene has CDR1 SNHLY and CDR2 FYNNEI. This CDR3 has 14 residues. With 6 bases removed from V and 0 bases from J, the gap between germline ends came to 12 bases. CDR3 sequence (DNA): TGTGCCAGCAGCGGGACAAGGAGCTCCTACGAGCAGTACTTC. Translating it yields CASSGTRSSYEQYF.

The table lists this clone with a few counts. The chain combines TRBV28 with TRBJ1-1, with a tentative D call TRBD1 (6 bases). V was cut by 5 bases and J by 2 bases, with 15 bases left in between. The germline V gene encodes CDR1 MDHEN and CDR2 SYDVKM. This CDR3 has 15 residues. The CDR3, as DNA: TGTGCCAGCAGTGTAACAGGGAAGGCCAACACTGAAGCTTTCTTT. Its translation: CASSVTGKANTEAFF. Using reference TRBV28 and TRBJ1-1 for the parts outside the CDR3, the full variable domain is DVKVTQSSRYLVKRTGEKVFLECVQDMDHENMFWYRQDPGLGLRLIYFSYDVKMKEKGDIPEGYSVSREKKERFSLILESASTNQTSMYLCASSVTGKANTEAFFGQGTRLTVV.

The chain uses TRBV5-4 and TRBJ2-5; 8 bases fit TRBD2. CDR1 is SGHNT, CDR2 YYREEE, per germline (reference sequence). J lost 2 bases, V lost 3 bases, and 3 bases had no gene match. This CDR3 has 14 amino acids. Here the CDR3 reads CASSSGLAQETQYF. In nucleotides, the CDR3 is TGTGCCAGCAGCTCAGGACTAGCTCAAGAGACCCAGTACTTC.

The chain combines TRBV18 with TRBJ1-5, with D perhaps matching TRBD1 (6 bases). V lost 5 bases, J lost 6 bases, and 17 bases lay in between. Germline V gene lookup returns CDR1 KGHSH and CDR2 LQKENI. The CDR3 length is 15 residues. The CDR3: CASSFSQGQVQPQHF. In nucleotides, the CDR3 is TGTGCCAGCTCATTTTCTCAGGGGCAAGTTCAGCCCCAGCATTTT.

The chain uses TRBV4-2 and TRBJ1-2; 8 bases are a match to TRBD1. There are 16 residues in the CDR3. Germline loops: CDR1 LGHNA, CDR2 YNFKEQ. The J segment lost 9 bases and the V segment lost 0 bases, leaving 12 bases of the junction unmatched. CDR3 amino acids: CASSQDSARGQGRYTF. The CDR3 coding sequence is TGTGCCAGCAGCCAAGATTCGGCCAGGGGGCAAGGGCGCTACACCTTC.

The rearrangement links TRBV7-2 to TRBJ1-4, with 7 positions matching TRBD1. The J segment lost 0 bases and the V segment lost 5 bases, leaving 6 bases of the junction unmatched. This CDR3 region has 16 residues. Germline CDR1 and CDR2: SGHTA and FQGNSA. DNA of the CDR3: TGTGCCAGCAGCACGGACAGGCGGACAACTAATGAAAAACTGTTTTTT. It codes for CASSTDRRTTNEKLFF. Complete variable domain (other parts from reference TRBV7-2 and TRBJ1-4): GAGVSQSPSNKVTEKGKDVELRCDPISGHTALYWYRQSLGQGLEFLIYFQGNSAPDKSGLPSDRFSAERTGGSVSTLTIQRTQQEDSAVYLCASSTDRRTTNEKLFFGSGTQLSVL.

The rearrangement uses TRBV10-3 and TRBJ1-1; 7 nucleotides agree with TRBD1. This CDR3 comprises 15 residues. The J segment lost 1 base and the V segment lost 6 bases, leaving 8 bases of the junction unmatched. CDR1 is ENHRY and CDR2 is SYGVKD in the germline V gene. The CDR3 spells CAISFTGTANTEAFF. The CDR3 region has the DNA TGTGCCATCAGCTTTACCGGGACAGCGAACACTGAAGCTTTCTTT.

The rearrangement joins TRBV10-2 to TRBJ1-2; 9 bases agree with TRBD1. V shed 8 bases, J shed 6 bases, and the junction held 7 bases outside the gene matches. This CDR3 is 13 amino acids long. Germline CDR1 WSHSY, CDR2 SAAADI. CDR3 DNA sequence: TGCGCCAGCTTGGGACAGGGAGAGGATGGCTACACCTTC. Translated, it gives CASLGQGEDGYTF.

V is TRBV3-1 (or the pseudogene TRBV3-2) and J is TRBJ1-2, with D possibly being TRBD1 (6 bases). Deletions cut 3 bases from V and 6 bases from J, with 17 bases between. The CDR3 extends over 15 amino acids. Germline V lookup: CDR1 LGHDT, CDR2 YNNKEL (reference sequence). The CDR3 reads CASSQGARIWDGYTF. CDR3 DNA sequence: TGTGCCAGCAGCCAGGGGGCGAGGATATGGGATGGCTACACCTTC.

The chain joins TRBV7-8 to TRBJ2-1, with 8 bases matching TRBD1. V lost 4 bases and J lost 4; bases outside the gene matches: 9. This CDR3 contains 16 residues. Germline CDR1 reads SGHVS; CDR2 reads FQNEAQ. CDR3 DNA: TGTGCCAGCAGCTCCTCCCCGGGACAGGCTTACAATGAGCAGTTCTTC. It translates to CASSSSPGQAYNEQFF.

In DNA, the CDR3 is TGTGCCAGCAGTAAAGCATTCTACGAGCAGTACTTC. Amino acids: CASSKAFYEQYF. V is TRBV6-2 or TRBV6-3 and J is TRBJ2-7, with D unresolved. Trimming took off 5 bases at V and 3 bases at J, with 8 bases between the two ends. CDR1 MNHEY and CDR2 SVGEGT come from the germline V gene. This CDR3 comprises 12 residues.

This clone was seen a single time. The rearrangement joins TRBV6-5 to TRBJ1-5; TRBD1 matches 10 bases. The V gene's germline CDR1 is MNHEY and CDR2 SVGAGI. CDR3 length equals 15 residues. Losses at the gene ends were 6 bases for V and 5 bases for J; bases not matched to a gene: 7. The CDR3 nucleotides read TGTGCCAGCAGCGGACAGACAGGGGGCCATCAGCCCCAGCATTTT. Translation gives CASSGQTGGHQPQHF.

The gene calls are TRBV30 and TRBJ1-2; no clear D gene. This CDR3 has 13 amino acids. Germline assignment: CDR1 GTSNPN and CDR2 SVGIG (reference sequence). V was cut by 0 bases and J by 5 bases, with 10 bases left in between. Here the CDR3 reads CAWSVPPHYGYTF. The CDR3 DNA is TGTGCCTGGAGTGTACCTCCACATTATGGCTACACCTTC.

The rearrangement uses TRBV20-1 and TRBJ2-7, with D perhaps TRBD2 (5 bases). V shed 4 bases and J shed 5 bases, with 9 bases lying between them. The CDR3 spans 11 residues. Per the germline V gene, CDR1 is DFQATT and CDR2 is SNEGSKA (reference sequence). Here the CDR3 DNA reads TGCAGTGCTAATAGCGAGAACGAGCAGTACTTC. It is translated as CSANSENEQYF.

The chain employs TRBV19 and TRBJ2-2, with TRBD1 matching over 8 bases. Looked up from germline, CDR1 is LNHDA and CDR2 is SQIVND (reference sequence). Trimming took 7 bases from V and 8 from J; bases not matched to a gene: 9. This CDR3 has 14 amino acids. In DNA form, the CDR3 reads TGTGCCAGTACCAGGACAGGGTTGTCGGGGGAGCTGTTTTTT. As protein: CASTRTGLSGELFF.

The CDR3 spells CASSQQASNEKLFF. As DNA, the CDR3 is TGTGCCAGCAGTCAACAGGCCTCTAATGAAAAACTGTTTTTT. The rearrangement uses TRBV7-2 and TRBJ1-4; maybe TRBD1 (5 bases). The CDR3 is 14 amino acids. Trimming took off 6 bases at V and 3 bases at J, with 11 bases between the two ends. Germline assignment: CDR1 SGHTA and CDR2 FQGNSA.